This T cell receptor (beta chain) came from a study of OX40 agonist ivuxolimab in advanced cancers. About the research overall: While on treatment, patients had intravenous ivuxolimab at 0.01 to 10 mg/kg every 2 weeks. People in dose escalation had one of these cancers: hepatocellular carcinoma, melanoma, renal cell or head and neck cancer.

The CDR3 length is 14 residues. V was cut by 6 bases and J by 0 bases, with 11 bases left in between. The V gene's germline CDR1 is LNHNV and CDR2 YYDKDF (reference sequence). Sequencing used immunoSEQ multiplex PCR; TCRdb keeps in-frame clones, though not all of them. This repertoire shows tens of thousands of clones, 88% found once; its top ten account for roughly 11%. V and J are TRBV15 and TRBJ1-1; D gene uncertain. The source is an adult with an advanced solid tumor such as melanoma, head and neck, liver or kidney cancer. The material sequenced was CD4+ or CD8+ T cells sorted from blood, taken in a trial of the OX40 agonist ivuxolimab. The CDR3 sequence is CATRGGHLNTEAFF. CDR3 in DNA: TGTGCCACCAGAGGTGGGCACCTGAACACTGAAGCTTTCTTT.